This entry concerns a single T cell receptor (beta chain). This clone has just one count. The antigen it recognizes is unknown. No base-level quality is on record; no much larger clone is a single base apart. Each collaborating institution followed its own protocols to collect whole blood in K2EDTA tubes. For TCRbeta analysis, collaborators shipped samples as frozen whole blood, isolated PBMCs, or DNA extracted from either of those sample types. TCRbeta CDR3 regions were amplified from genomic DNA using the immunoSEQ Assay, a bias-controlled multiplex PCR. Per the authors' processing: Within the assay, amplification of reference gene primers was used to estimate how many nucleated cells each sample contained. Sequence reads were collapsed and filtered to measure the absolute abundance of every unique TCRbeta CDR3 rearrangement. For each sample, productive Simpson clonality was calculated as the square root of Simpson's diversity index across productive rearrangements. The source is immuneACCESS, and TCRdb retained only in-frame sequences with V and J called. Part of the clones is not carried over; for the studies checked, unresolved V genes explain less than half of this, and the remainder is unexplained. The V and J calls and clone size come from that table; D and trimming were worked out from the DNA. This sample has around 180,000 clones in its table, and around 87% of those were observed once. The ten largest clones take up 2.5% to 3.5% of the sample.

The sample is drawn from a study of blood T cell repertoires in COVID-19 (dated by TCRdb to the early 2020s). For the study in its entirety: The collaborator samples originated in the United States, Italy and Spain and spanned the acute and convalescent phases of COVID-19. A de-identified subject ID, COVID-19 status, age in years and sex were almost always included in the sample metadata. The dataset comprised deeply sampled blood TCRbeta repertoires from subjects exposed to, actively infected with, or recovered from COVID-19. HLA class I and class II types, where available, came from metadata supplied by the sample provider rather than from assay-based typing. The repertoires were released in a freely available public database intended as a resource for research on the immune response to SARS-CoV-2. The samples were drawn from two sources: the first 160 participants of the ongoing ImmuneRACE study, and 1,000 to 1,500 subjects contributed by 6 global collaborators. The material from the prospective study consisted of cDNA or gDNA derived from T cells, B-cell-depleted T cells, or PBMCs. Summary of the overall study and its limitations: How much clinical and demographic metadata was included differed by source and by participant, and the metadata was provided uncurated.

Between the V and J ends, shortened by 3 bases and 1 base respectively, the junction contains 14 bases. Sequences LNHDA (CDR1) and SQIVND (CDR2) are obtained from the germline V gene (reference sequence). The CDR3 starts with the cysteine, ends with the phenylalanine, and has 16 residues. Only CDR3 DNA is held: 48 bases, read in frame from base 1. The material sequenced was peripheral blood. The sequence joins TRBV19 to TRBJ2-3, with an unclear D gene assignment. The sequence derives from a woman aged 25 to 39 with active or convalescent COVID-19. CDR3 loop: CASSILVAERTDTQYF. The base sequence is TGTGCCAGTAGTATTCTGGTAGCCGAACGCACAGATACGCAGTATTTT.